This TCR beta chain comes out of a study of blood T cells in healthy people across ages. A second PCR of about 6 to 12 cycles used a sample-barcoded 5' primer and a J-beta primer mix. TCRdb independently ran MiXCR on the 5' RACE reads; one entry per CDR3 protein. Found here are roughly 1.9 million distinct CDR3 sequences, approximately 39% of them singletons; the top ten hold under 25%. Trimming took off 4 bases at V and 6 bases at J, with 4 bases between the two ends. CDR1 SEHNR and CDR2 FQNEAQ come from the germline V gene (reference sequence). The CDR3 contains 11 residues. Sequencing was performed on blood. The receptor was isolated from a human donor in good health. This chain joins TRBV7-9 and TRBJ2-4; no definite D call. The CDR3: CASSSGNIQYF. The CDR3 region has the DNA TGTGCCAGCAGCTCGGGAAACATTCAGTACTTC. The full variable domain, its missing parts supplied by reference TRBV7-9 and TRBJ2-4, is DTGVSQNPRHKITKRGQNVTFRCDPISEHNRLYWYRQTLGQGPEFLTYFQNEAQLEKSRLLSDRFSAERPKGSFSTLEIQRTEQGDSAMYLCASSSGNIQYFGAGTRLSVL.